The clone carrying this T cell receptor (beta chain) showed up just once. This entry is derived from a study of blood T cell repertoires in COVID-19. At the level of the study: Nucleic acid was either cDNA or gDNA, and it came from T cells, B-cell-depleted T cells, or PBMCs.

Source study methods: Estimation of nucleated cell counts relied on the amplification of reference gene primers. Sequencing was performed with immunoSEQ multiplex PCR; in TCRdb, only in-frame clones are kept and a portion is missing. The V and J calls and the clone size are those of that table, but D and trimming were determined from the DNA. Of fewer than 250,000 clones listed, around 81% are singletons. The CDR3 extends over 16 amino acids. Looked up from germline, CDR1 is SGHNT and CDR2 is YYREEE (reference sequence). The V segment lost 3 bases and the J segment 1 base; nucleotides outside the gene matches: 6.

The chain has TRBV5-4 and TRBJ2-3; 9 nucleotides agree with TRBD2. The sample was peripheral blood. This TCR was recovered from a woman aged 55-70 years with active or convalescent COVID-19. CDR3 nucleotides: TGTGCCAGCAGCTCAATGACTAGCGGACGCACAGATACGCAGTATTTT. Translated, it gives CASSSMTSGRTDTQYF.